Here is one TCR beta chain with its context. This record comes from a study of shared clonotypes between healthy human individuals. CD45RO-negative cells were positively selected for CCR7, leaving out terminally differentiated effector memory CD45RA+ cells. Donors were healthy HIV-negative adults without recent acute infections or vaccinations. Trimming shortened V by 3 bases and J by 12 bases, and 9 bases separated the two germline ends. The CDR3 sequence is 10 residues long. Germline CDR1 is SQVTM and CDR2 is ANQGSEA. The data were produced by immunoSEQ multiplex PCR, yet TCRdb's version contains in-frame clones alone and is incomplete. Of approximately 2,000,000 clones in the sample, 85% to 95% are singletons; the top ten hold around 1.8%.

Material: naive CD8+ T cells from PBMCs. The rearrangement links TRBV29-1 to TRBJ2-1, with D maybe TRBD2 (6 bases). This TCR derives from a man aged 18 to 29 in good health. Some clones in this sample may be carry-over from other donors' samples. The CDR3 loop is CSVEGGGQFF. The CDR3 region has the DNA TGCAGCGTTGAGGGAGGAGGGCAGTTCTTC.